This T cell receptor (beta chain) was found in a study of neoadjuvant anti-PD-1 for oral cavity cancer. Stated time point: after neoadjuvant nivolumab, at surgical resection. Analysis of PBMCs was direct, with no culture step. On this clone: The antigen remains undetermined.

CDR3 length: 14 residues. The V gene lost 8 bases and the J gene lost 0 bases, with 12 bases spanning the gap. CDR1 and CDR2 from the germline V gene are SGHRS and YFSETQ. General study results and limits: TCR analyses covered only three patients per response group.

PBMC libraries mostly used around 460 ng of input genomic DNA, with six replicates per sample. Assay used: immunoSEQ multiplex PCR; TCRdb lists only in-frame clones, some missing. The data hold about 14,000 clones, with about 77% observed a single time. This rearrangement joins TRBV5-1 to TRBJ2-4; no firm D call. This clonotype originated in a person aged 35-79 years with oral cavity squamous cell carcinoma. The input for sequencing was PBMCs, taken after nivolumab (anti-PD-1) treatment. In DNA form, the CDR3 reads TGCGCCAGTCGGACGGATCTAGCCAAAAACATTCAGTACTTC. Its translation is CASRTDLAKNIQYF.